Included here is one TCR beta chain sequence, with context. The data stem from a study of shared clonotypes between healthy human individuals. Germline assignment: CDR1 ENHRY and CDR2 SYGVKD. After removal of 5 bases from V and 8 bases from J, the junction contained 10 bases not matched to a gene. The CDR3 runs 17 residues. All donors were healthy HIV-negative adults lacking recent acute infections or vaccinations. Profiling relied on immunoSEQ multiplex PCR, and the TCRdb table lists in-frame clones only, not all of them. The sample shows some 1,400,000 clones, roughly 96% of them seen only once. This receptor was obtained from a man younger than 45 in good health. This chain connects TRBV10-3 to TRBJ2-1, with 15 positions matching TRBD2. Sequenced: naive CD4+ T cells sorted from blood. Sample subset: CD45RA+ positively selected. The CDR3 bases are TGTGCCATCAGTAGGACTAGCGGGAGGGCCCAGGGTGATGAGCAGTTCTTC. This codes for CAISRTSGRAQGDEQFF.